These T cell receptor beta chains were read from a single sample in a study of T cells in Graves' hyperthyroidism and ophthalmopathy. Via MiXCR, TCRdb re-called the multiplex PCR reads, giving one row per CDR3 protein. The sample has 300,000 to 450,000 distinct CDR3 sequences; 15% to 18% are singletons. Sequenced input: blood. Receptors originate from a young woman with Graves' hyperthyroidism that later progressed to Graves' ophthalmopathy. The CDR3 runs from the conserved cysteine through the conserved F or W. The D gene is left open where the match is weak. Some rows mark clone size as missing; the rest say once, few, many or name a class of expanded clone.

>NA|TRBV20-1|TRBJ2-7|13|few
TGCAGTGCTAGAGTCTCCCGGGGTACGGAGCAGTACTTC
CSARVSRGTEQYF
>TRBD2|TRBV27|TRBJ2-7|14|NA
TGTGCCAGCACCCTAGCGGGAGGCTCCTACGAGCAGTACTTC
CASTLAGGSYEQYF
>TRBD1|TRBV2|TRBJ1-2|13|many
TGTGCCAGCAGTACCGGACAGGGAGTGGGCTACACCTTC
CASSTGQGVGYTF
>NA|TRBV7-9|TRBJ2-1|16|many
TGTGCCAGCAGCTCCAACCGGGACTCCCAGGGCGATGAGCAGTTCTTC
CASSSNRDSQGDEQFF
>TRBD1|TRBV15|TRBJ2-2|18|many
TGTGCCACCAGCAGAGATGGGACAGCTGGTTTAAACACCGGGGAGCTGTTTTTT
CATSRDGTAGLNTGELFF
>NA|TRBV18|TRBJ2-3|15|few
TGTGCCAGCTCCCGATTCAGGGTAGGCACAGATACGCAGTATTTT
CASSRFRVGTDTQYF
>NA|TRBV12-3/TRBV12-4|TRBJ2-2|15|many
TGTGCCAGCAGTTTAGGTATCTGGGACACCGGGGAGCTGTTTTTT
CASSLGIWDTGELFF
>TRBD1|TRBV5-5|TRBJ1-1|16|many
TGTGCCAGCAGCCCCAGGGGGTCCACGATGAACACTGAAGCTTTCTTT
CASSPRGSTMNTEAFF
>NA|TRBV7-6|TRBJ1-2|13|NA
TGTGCCAGCAGCTTAGAATACGGGGATGGCTACACCTTC
CASSLEYGDGYTF
>NA|TRBV27|TRBJ2-7|13|many
TGTGCCAGCGTAAGCCTAGCGCCCTACGAGCAGTACTTC
CASVSLAPYEQYF
>NA|TRBV3-1|TRBJ2-6|17|many
TGTGCCAGCAGCCGGCGGGCATACGTCTCTGGGGCCAACGTCCTGACTTTC
CASSRRAYVSGANVLTF
>NA|TRBV6-1|TRBJ2-7|15|many
TGTGCCAGCAGTCCCGAAACGGCCCCCCGCTACGAGCAGTACTTC
CASSPETAPRYEQYF
>NA|TRBV9|TRBJ2-7|14|NA
TGTGCCAGCAGCGTTAGCCAGGCCCCCTACGAGCAGTACTTC
CASSVSQAPYEQYF
>NA|TRBV6-5|TRBJ1-4|13|NA
TGTGCCAGCAGTTCCCTCGACAATGAAAAACTGTTTTTT
CASSSLDNEKLFF
>TRBD2|TRBV4-2|TRBJ2-7|17|NA
TGTGCCAGCAGCCCTCCATGGGGGGGGGATCAGTCCTACGAGCAGTACTTC
CASSPPWGGDQSYEQYF
>NA|TRBV7-8|TRBJ2-2|14|many
TGTGCCAGCAGCTTATCGAGGGTGACCGGGGAGCTGTTTTTT
CASSLSRVTGELFF
>TRBD1|TRBV6-2/TRBV6-3|TRBJ2-7|15|NA
TGTGCCAGCACCCCCTGGGGACAGCTCTCCTACGAGCAGTACTTC
CASTPWGQLSYEQYF
>NA|TRBV20-1|TRBJ2-2|14|few
TGCAGTGCTACCCCAGGGGCCTACACCGGGGAGCTGTTTTTT
CSATPGAYTGELFF
>NA|TRBV13|TRBJ2-7|14|many
TGTGCCAGCAGCTCGAGCCCTCGGGACACCGGACAGTACTTC
CASSSSPRDTGQYF
>TRBD1|TRBV7-2|TRBJ2-1|16|few
TGTGCCAGCAGCTTAGCTTTGGGGACAGGGGGCAATGAGCAGTTCTTC
CASSLALGTGGNEQFF
>TRBD2|TRBV9|TRBJ2-3|15|NA
TGTGCCAGCAGCGTAGGCGGGAGAGGCCCAGATACGCAGTATTTT
CASSVGGRGPDTQYF
>TRBD1|TRBV27|TRBJ1-1|14|many
TGTGCCAGCGGGCCCGGGACAGATAACACTGAAGCTTTCTTT
CASGPGTDNTEAFF
>NA|TRBV5-6|TRBJ1-1|14|many
TGTGCCAGCAGCTTAGGTGGCCACTTCGGTGAAGCTTTCTTT
CASSLGGHFGEAFF
>NA|TRBV3-1|TRBJ2-5|15|many
TGTGCCAGCAGCCAAGCTCGGGGGCCCCAAGAGACCCAGTACTTC
CASSQARGPQETQYF
>NA|TRBV10-3|TRBJ1-4|13|few
TGTGCCATCAAGAGTTTGCCGAATGAAAAACTGTTTTTT
CAIKSLPNEKLFF
>NA|TRBV5-1|TRBJ2-3|16|many
TGCGCCAGCAGCTTGGAGCAGGCGGCTCGCACAGATACGCAGTATTTT
CASSLEQAARTDTQYF
>NA|TRBV6-1|TRBJ2-7|16|NA
TGTGCCAGCACTAGTTACCGGGCCCCATCGTCCTACGAGCAGTACTTC
CASTSYRAPSSYEQYF
>TRBD2|TRBV5-1|TRBJ2-5|17|NA
TGCGCCAGCCACTCCCCCCCCGGGACTAGCAACGGAGAGACCCAGTACTTC
CASHSPPGTSNGETQYF
>NA|TRBV27|TRBJ2-3|15|NA
TGTGCCAGCAGTTCTTTCCGTGCGCCCACAGATACGCAGTATTTT
CASSSFRAPTDTQYF
>NA|TRBV28|TRBJ2-7|12|many
TGTGCCAGCAGTTGGGACATCTACGAGCAGTACTTC
CASSWDIYEQYF
>NA|TRBV11-2|TRBJ2-1|13|NA
TGTGCCAGCAGCACGGACCCGAGGAATGAGCAGTTCTTC
CASSTDPRNEQFF
>NA|TRBV20-1|TRBJ2-2|16|NA
TGCAGTGCTAGTGGGGCGGGAAATTTAAGGACCGGGGAGCTGTTTTTT
CSASGAGNLRTGELFF
>NA|TRBV28|TRBJ2-2|15|NA
TGTGCCAGCAGGGGGGAGACATACTACACCGGGGAGCTGTTTTTT
CASRGETYYTGELFF
>NA|TRBV5-1|TRBJ2-7|14|many
TGCGCCAGCAGCTTGGGGGAAGGGTCCTACGAGCAGTACTTC
CASSLGEGSYEQYF
>TRBD2|TRBV6-1|TRBJ2-1|20|NA
TGTGCCAGCAGTCCTCTCGGGACTAGCGGGAGGGTTCGTCCCTACAATGAGCAGTTCTTC
CASSPLGTSGRVRPYNEQFF
>NA|TRBV11-1|TRBJ2-2|14|many
TGTGCCAGCAGCTTAGGGGCAAACACCGGGGAGCTGTTTTTT
CASSLGANTGELFF
>NA|TRBV28|TRBJ2-7|13|many
TGTGCCAGCAGTTTCTCAGGGTTCTGCGAGCAGTACTTC
CASSFSGFCEQYF
>TRBD2|TRBV20-1|TRBJ2-1|15|NA
TGCAGTGCCCCTTGGGGGTGGGAGGGCTACAATGAGCAGTTCTTC
CSAPWGWEGYNEQFF
>NA|TRBV6-5|TRBJ1-2|15|few
TGTGCCAGCAGTTACTCGATAAGGGGGGGCTATGGCTACACCTTC
CASSYSIRGGYGYTF
>TRBD1|TRBV20-1|TRBJ2-5|17|NA
TGCAGTGCTATATTGGGACAGGGGGTTTTGGGCTCAGAGACCCAGTACTTC
CSAILGQGVLGSETQYF
>TRBD1|TRBV29-1|TRBJ2-1|14|many
TGCAGCGTTGAAGGGACAGGGGTTTTCAATGAGCAGTTCTTC
CSVEGTGVFNEQFF
>NA|TRBV19|TRBJ2-4|17|NA
TGTGCCAGTATCGGAGCCTCGGGCAGAGGAGCCAAAAACATTCAGTACTTC
CASIGASGRGAKNIQYF
>NA|TRBV29-1|TRBJ2-7|11|many
TGCAGCGTTCAGGGAGGAGGGGAGCAGTACTTC
CSVQGGGEQYF
>NA|TRBV20-1|TRBJ2-5|13|many
TGCAGTGCTAGTAGGGACCCCCGGGAGACCCAGTACTTC
CSASRDPRETQYF
>TRBD2|TRBV3-1|TRBJ2-5|17|many
TGTGCCAGCAGCCAAGATAGGGGACTAGCGGGAATGGAGACCCAGTACTTC
CASSQDRGLAGMETQYF
>NA|TRBV11-2|TRBJ2-3|12|many
TGTGCCAGCAGCCATGGCCCAGATACGCAGTATTTT
CASSHGPDTQYF
>TRBD1|TRBV18|TRBJ2-5|16|many
TGTGCCAGCTCACCACCGGACAGGGGGCGGCAAGAGACCCAGTACTTC
CASSPPDRGRQETQYF
>NA|TRBV28|TRBJ2-7|18|many
TGTGCCAGCAGTCCCGTACGGGACCCTAAATACCGGCGCTACGAGCAGTACTTC
CASSPVRDPKYRRYEQYF
>TRBD1|TRBV30|TRBJ1-1|12|NA
TGTGCCTGGACCGGGGGACAGGCTGAAGCTTTCTTT
CAWTGGQAEAFF
>TRBD1|TRBV6-1|TRBJ1-2|14|many
TGTGCCAGCAGACCCCAGGGGGCGCACTATGGCTACACCTTC
CASRPQGAHYGYTF
>TRBD2|TRBV20-1|TRBJ2-7|17|many
TGCAGTGCTAGAGACGTGGAGAGGACTAGCGGAGGGGGAGAGCAGTACTTC
CSARDVERTSGGGEQYF
>NA|TRBV28|TRBJ2-7|15|NA
TGTGCCACCTCCGGGGTGGTGACAGTCTCCTACGAGCAGTACTTC
CATSGVVTVSYEQYF
>TRBD1|TRBV2|TRBJ1-2|14|NA
TGTGCCAGCAGTTCCGACAGGGGGCTCGGGGGCTACACCTTC
CASSSDRGLGGYTF
>NA|TRBV20-1|TRBJ2-3|15|few
TGCAGTGCTGTAAAAATTCGGACGGCCACAGATACGCAGTATTTT
CSAVKIRTATDTQYF
>TRBD1|TRBV4-3|TRBJ2-3|15|NA
TGCGCCAGCAGCCAAGACGACAGGGGATCAGATACGCAGTATTTT
CASSQDDRGSDTQYF
>TRBD1|TRBV20-1|TRBJ2-7|13|many
TGCAGTGCTGGACAGGGCCGACCCTACGAGCAGTACTTC
CSAGQGRPYEQYF
>NA|TRBV5-1|TRBJ2-1|15|many
TGCGCCAGCAGCTTACAGGTTAGCTCCTACAATGAGCAGTTCTTC
CASSLQVSSYNEQFF